This TCR beta chain was captured by sequencing in a study of cytomegalovirus exposure and HLA in healthy donors. On this clone: Its cognate antigen is unknown.

With 60 Vbeta and 13 Jbeta primers, the PCR was carried out. TCRdb keeps only in-frame clones here, not all; method: immunoSEQ multiplex PCR. This table has around 150,000 clones, roughly 82% appearing once. Study-level points and caveats: Later analysis associated a missense DCLRE1C variant with TCR beta V- and J-gene trimming.

The CDR3 length is 14 residues. The V and J ends lost 6 bases and 2 bases, in that order; junction bases with no gene match: 6. CDR1 and CDR2 (germline): MNHNS, SASEGT. The sample taken for sequencing was PBMCs. This clonotype was sampled from a man over 45 in good health and CMV-seropositive. V gene TRBV6-1 combines with J gene TRBJ2-7; 8 bases are shared with TRBD1. The CDR3 loop is CASRAGQGAYEQYF. The CDR3, as DNA: TGTGCCAGCAGGGCCGGACAGGGTGCCTACGAGCAGTACTTC.